The 23 T cell receptor beta chains in this list originate from one sample, sequenced in a study of blood T cell repertoires in COVID-19. Assay: immunoSEQ multiplex PCR; the TCRdb copy retains only in-frame clones and omits some. The repertoire has 350,000 or so clones, over 75% of them found once; the top ten carry about 0.93%. Sequencing input: PBMCs or T cells enriched from blood (not recorded which). All receptors derive from a woman aged 25 to 39 who had recovered from COVID-19.

The chain uses TRBV5-6 and TRBJ1-2; D gene ambiguous. There are 13 residues in the CDR3. Germline values: CDR1 SGHDT, CDR2 YYEEEE. Trimming stripped 4 bases from V and 4 bases from J, with 11 bases between. The CDR3 is CASSATDLYGYTF. DNA of the CDR3: TGTGCCAGCAGCGCTACAGATCTCTATGGCTACACCTTC.

There are a few counts of this clone. The chain uses TRBV7-9 and TRBJ1-2, with TRBD1 matching over 9 bases. The CDR3 spans 15 residues. Unmatched junction bases numbered 6, after V lost 3 bases and J lost 4 bases. Germline lookup yields CDR1 SEHNR and CDR2 FQNEAQ (reference sequence). In DNA, the CDR3 is TGTGCCAGCAGCTTGTCGGGACAGGGAGCCTATGGCTACACCTTC. This encodes CASSLSGQGAYGYTF.

The chain links TRBV7-9 to TRBJ1-1; D not certain. V was cut by 5 bases and J by 5 bases, with 9 bases left in between. This CDR3 contains 12 residues. Germline V gene data show CDR1 as SEHNR and CDR2 as FQNEAQ (reference sequence). The CDR3 DNA is TGTGCCAGCAGCCTACCCCGGACTGAAGCTTTCTTT. Protein: CASSLPRTEAFF.

The chain is built from TRBV5-1 and TRBJ2-7, with 8 nucleotides matching TRBD2. CDR3 length: 14 residues. The germline V gene has CDR1 SGHRS and CDR2 YFSETQ. J lost 6 bases, V lost 3 bases, and 8 bases had no gene match. The CDR3: CASSSGLGAGEQYF. The CDR3 nucleotides are TGCGCCAGCAGCTCGGGACTAGGAGCGGGCGAGCAGTACTTC. The whole variable domain, filled in from reference TRBV5-1 and TRBJ2-7, reads KAGVTQTPRYLIKTRGQQVTLSCSPISGHRSVSWYQQTPGQGLQFLFEYFSETQRNKGNFPGRFSGRQFSNSRSEMNVSTLELGDSALYLCASSSGLGAGEQYFGPGTRLTVT.

The CDR3 DNA reads as TGTGCCAGTTCAAAACAGAGGGGGAACACCATATATTTT. Translated: CASSKQRGNTIYF. V usage is TRBV19 and J usage is TRBJ1-3; a weak D match, TRBD1 (6 bases). Germline values: CDR1 LNHDA, CDR2 SQIVND (reference sequence). The CDR3 runs to 13 residues. Deletions cut 8 bases from V and 7 bases from J, with 15 bases between.

This rearrangement joins TRBV15 to TRBJ1-6, with TRBD1 matching 8 bases. Germline trimming cut 2 bases from V and 10 bases from J; bases unmatched to any gene: 13. Germline V gene data show CDR1 as LNHNV and CDR2 as YYDKDF (reference sequence). The CDR3 is 17 amino acids. The CDR3 DNA sequence: TGTGCCACCAGCAGATACGGACAGGGCACCGTCCCCTCACCCCTCCACTTT. The encoded protein is CATSRYGQGTVPSPLHF. Drawing the rest from reference TRBV15 and TRBJ1-6, the complete variable domain is DAMVIQNPRYQVTQFGKPVTLSCSQTLNHNVMYWYQQKSSQAPKLLFHYYDKDFNNEADTPDNFQSRRPNTSFCFLDIRSPGLGDTAMYLCATSRYGQGTVPSPLHFGNGTRLTVT.

The chain links TRBV15 to TRBJ2-3; TRBD2 aligns across 10 bases. CDR1 and CDR2 from the germline V gene are LNHNV and YYDKDF (reference sequence). The CDR3 length is 19 residues. With V trimmed by 0 bases and J by 0 bases, 9 bases remained unmatched. The CDR3 DNA reads as TGTGCCACCAGCAGAGAAGTGCTAGCGGGGGTTGGAAGCACAGATACGCAGTATTTT. Its translation is CATSREVLAGVGSTDTQYF.

A single count supports this clone. This chain connects TRBV19 to TRBJ1-1; 9 bases are shared with TRBD1. Germline-derived CDR1 and CDR2 are LNHDA and SQIVND (reference sequence). The V and J ends lost 5 bases and 1 base, in that order; junction bases with no gene match: 5. The CDR3 covers 15 residues. CDR3 sequence reads: CASSRAGQGNTEAFF. The CDR3 bases are TGTGCCAGTAGTCGCGCGGGACAGGGGAACACTGAAGCTTTCTTT.

The chain links TRBV29-1 to TRBJ1-3, with D hard to call. Trimming cost V 7 bases and J 3 bases, with 13 bases left between them. The CDR3 covers 13 residues. CDR1 is SQVTM and CDR2 is ANQGSEA in the germline V gene. The CDR3: CSATRSGGNTIYF. CDR3 DNA sequence: TGCAGCGCCACAAGAAGTGGTGGAAACACCATATATTTT.

The rearrangement joins TRBV28 to TRBJ2-1; 7 nucleotides agree with TRBD1. CDR1 is MDHEN, CDR2 SYDVKM, per germline. J gave up 8 bases and V 3 bases, and 10 bases lay outside the gene matches. The length of the CDR3 is 15 residues. The CDR3 bases are TGTGCCAGCAGTTTTCCCGGGACAGCCCTTGATGAGCAGTTCTTC. It specifies CASSFPGTALDEQFF.

The chain recombines TRBV5-1 with TRBJ2-1; 8 nucleotides match TRBD2. This CDR3 is 15 amino acids long. Losses at the gene ends were 3 bases for V and 4 bases for J; bases not matched to a gene: 6. CDR1 is SGHRS and CDR2 is YFSETQ in the germline V gene. CDR3 residues: CASSSSGGSYNEQFF. The CDR3 bases are TGCGCCAGCAGCTCAAGCGGGGGATCTTACAATGAGCAGTTCTTC.

V is TRBV7-2 and J is TRBJ2-1, with D maybe TRBD1 (5 bases). Germline V lookup: CDR1 SGHTA, CDR2 FQGNSA. The V gene lost 2 bases and the J gene lost 4 bases, with 12 bases spanning the gap. The CDR3 runs to 15 residues. The CDR3 bases are TGTGCCAGCAGCTTACAAGGGGTTCCTTACAATGAGCAGTTCTTC. It encodes CASSLQGVPYNEQFF.

The rearrangement links TRBV5-1 to TRBJ2-3; TRBD2 agrees at 9 bases. The CDR3 runs to 16 residues. V lost 0 bases and J lost 5; bases outside the gene matches: 7. The V gene's germline CDR1 is SGHRS and CDR2 YFSETQ. The CDR3 is CASSLGSSGAGDTQYF. The CDR3 bases are TGCGCCAGCAGCTTGGGGTCTAGCGGGGCGGGAGATACGCAGTATTTT. Full variable domain (outside the CDR3, taken from reference TRBV5-1 and TRBJ2-3): KAGVTQTPRYLIKTRGQQVTLSCSPISGHRSVSWYQQTPGQGLQFLFEYFSETQRNKGNFPGRFSGRQFSNSRSEMNVSTLELGDSALYLCASSLGSSGAGDTQYFGPGTRLTVL.

The chain joins TRBV5-1 to TRBJ2-1; possible D gene TRBD2, 5 bases. CDR1 is SGHRS and CDR2 is YFSETQ in the germline V gene. The CDR3 is 20 amino acids. Deletions cut 0 bases from V and 0 bases from J, with 22 bases between. CDR3 amino acids: CASSLEGFIPPGSSYNEQFF. The CDR3 DNA reads as TGCGCCAGCAGCTTGGAGGGATTCATCCCTCCGGGGAGCTCCTACAATGAGCAGTTCTTC.

The CDR3 coding sequence is TGTGCCAGCAGCCCCCGGGTAGCGGGGGGGCCGGGCGGGGAGCTGTTTTTT. Translation gives CASSPRVAGGPGGELFF. The chain links TRBV9 to TRBJ2-2; 11 bases are shared with TRBD2. This CDR3 is built from 17 residues. CDR1 is SGDLS and CDR2 is YYNGEE in the germline V gene. J lost 7 bases, V lost 4 bases, and 12 bases had no gene match.

This clone has more than one count but fewer than ten. V gene TRBV10-1 combines with J gene TRBJ1-5, with D uncertain. The CDR3 sequence is 13 residues long. Germline CDR1 and CDR2: WNHNN and SYGVQD (reference sequence). The V end was cut by 2 bases, the J end by 6 bases, with 8 bases between. The CDR3 bases are TGCGCCAGCAGTGAGGGTATCGGTCAGCCCCAGCATTTT. As protein: CASSEGIGQPQHF.

The chain employs TRBV19 and TRBJ2-2, with TRBD2 identical over 8 bases. The CDR3 runs 20 residues. The germline gives CDR1 LNHDA, CDR2 SQIVND (reference sequence). The J segment lost 0 bases and the V segment lost 9 bases, leaving 21 bases of the junction unmatched. Here the CDR3 reads CARWMAGGRRLLPNTGELFF. The CDR3 DNA is TGTGCCAGGTGGATGGCGGGGGGACGAAGATTACTGCCGAACACCGGGGAGCTGTTTTTT.

CDR3 sequence reads: CASSPNGVSGNTIYF. CDR3 nucleotide sequence: TGTGCCAGCAGCCCGAACGGGGTGTCCGGAAACACCATATATTTT. This chain joins TRBV3-1 (or the pseudogene TRBV3-2) and TRBJ1-3; D gene ambiguous. Trimming shortened V by 4 bases and J by 4 bases, and 14 bases separated the two germline ends. The germline V gene has CDR1 LGHDT and CDR2 YNNKEL (reference sequence). This CDR3 spans 15 amino acids.

The chain employs TRBV11-2 and TRBJ2-3, with unresolved D. The CDR3 totals 16 residues. Germline-derived CDR1 and CDR2 are SGHAT and FQNNGV. Trimming stripped 6 bases from V and 0 bases from J, with 16 bases between. CDR3 nucleotide sequence: TGTGCCAGCAGTTATAGTATAGGCGGCAGCACAGATACGCAGTATTTT. The encoded protein is CASSYSIGGSTDTQYF.

The CDR3 loop is CASSLYGGPQETQYF. As DNA, the CDR3 is TGTGCCAGCAGCTTATACGGGGGGCCCCAAGAGACCCAGTACTTC. V usage is TRBV7-2 and J usage is TRBJ2-5, with a weak D call TRBD2 (7 bases). Germline V CDR1 and CDR2: SGHTA, FQGNSA. Between the trimmed V and J ends, which lost 2 bases and 1 base, there was a span of 11 bases. The CDR3 consists of 15 residues.

V and J are TRBV6-5 and TRBJ2-5, with TRBD2 as a possible D gene (6 bases). The V and J ends lost 6 bases and 4 bases respectively, with 9 bases between them. CDR3 length equals 12 residues. Germline assignment: CDR1 MNHEY and CDR2 SVGAGI. This CDR3 reads CASSTGGETQYF. Here the CDR3 DNA reads TGTGCCAGCAGCACCGGGGGAGAGACCCAGTACTTC.

The chain uses TRBV27 and TRBJ2-1; D is ambiguous. Trimming stripped 1 base from V and 2 bases from J, with 9 bases between. The germline gives CDR1 MNHEY, CDR2 SMNVEV (reference sequence). The CDR3 covers 15 residues. In DNA form, the CDR3 reads TGTGCCAGCAGTTTATTGAGCATCGCCTACAATGAGCAGTTCTTC. The encoded protein is CASSLLSIAYNEQFF.

This clone was counted between two and nine times. The chain joins TRBV4-2 to TRBJ2-7, with D tentatively TRBD1 (5 bases). V lost 0 bases, J lost 4 bases, and 13 bases lay in between. CDR1 and CDR2 from the germline V gene are LGHNA and YNFKEQ. The CDR3 has 15 amino acids. Here the CDR3 DNA reads TGTGCCAGCAGCCAAGATACTGGGGCCCAATACGAGCAGTACTTC. This gives the protein CASSQDTGAQYEQYF.